Below are 8 T cell receptor beta chains sequenced from a single sample in a study of blood T cell repertoires in COVID-19. Generated by immunoSEQ multiplex PCR, the TCRdb table keeps only in-frame clones and is missing some. This repertoire shows about 180,000 clones, about 90% found once; its top ten account for approximately 9.4%. The source material was PBMCs or T cells enriched from blood (not recorded which). Receptors were obtained from a young woman who had recovered from COVID-19.

The chain carries TRBV11-3 and TRBJ2-3; TRBD2 is a possible D gene (5 bases). V gave up 1 base and J gave up 5 bases, with 16 bases separating them. The CDR3 is made up of 16 amino acids. CDR1 and CDR2 (germline): SGHNT, YENEEA. The DNA of the CDR3 is TGTGCCAGCAGCTTAGGAGCCCGTAGCGCGGGAGATACGCAGTATTTT. Its protein is CASSLGARSAGDTQYF. Full variable domain (remainder filled in from reference TRBV11-3 and TRBJ2-3): EAGVVQSPRYKIIEKKQPVAFWCNPISGHNTLYWYLQNLGQGPELLIRYENEEAVDDSQLPKDRFSAERLKGVDSTLKIQPAELGDSAVYLCASSLGARSAGDTQYFGPGTRLTVL.

The chain carries TRBV15 and TRBJ1-2; D perhaps matches TRBD1 (5 bases). Trimming cost V 0 bases and J 4 bases, with 9 bases left between them. Germline CDR1 reads LNHNV; CDR2 reads YYDKDF (reference sequence). The CDR3 totals 14 residues. The CDR3 protein is CATSRDMTVYGYTF. Here the CDR3 DNA reads TGTGCCACCAGCAGAGATATGACAGTCTATGGCTACACCTTC.

The gene calls are TRBV28 and TRBJ1-5; a weak D match, TRBD1 (5 bases). Trimming pared 5 bases from V and 6 bases from J, leaving 20 bases between. Germline CDR1 and CDR2: MDHEN and SYDVKM. This CDR3 comprises 16 residues. The CDR3 DNA reads TGTGCCAGCAGTCCCTCCGGGGTAGGGGAGGGTCAGCCCCAGCATTTT. It codes for CASSPSGVGEGQPQHF.

This chain links TRBV20-1 with TRBJ1-6; D is undetermined. Germline CDR1 DFQATT, CDR2 SNEGSKA (reference sequence). The CDR3 length is 13 residues. The V end lost 3 bases, the J end lost 14 bases, and 17 bases lay between the germline ends. The CDR3 sequence: CSASGQVLGTLHF. The CDR3 nucleotides read TGCAGTGCTAGTGGCCAGGTCCTCGGTACCCTCCACTTT.

This sequence joins TRBV11-2 and TRBJ1-1; possibly TRBD1 for D (6 bases). CDR3 size: 14 residues. Germline V lookup: CDR1 SGHAT, CDR2 FQNNGV. The germline V and J ends were trimmed by 1 base and 4 bases, with 10 bases remaining between them. CDR3 sequence (DNA): TGTGCCAGCAGCTTAGGACAGGCGGTCACTGAAGCTTTCTTT. It codes for CASSLGQAVTEAFF.

The chain carries TRBV4-2 and TRBJ2-1, with 14 positions matching TRBD2. V lost 0 bases and J lost 9; bases outside the gene matches: 4. Germline lookup yields CDR1 LGHNA and CDR2 YNFKEQ. CDR3 length: 16 amino acids. CDR3 sequence: CASSQDGTSGSGEQFF. The CDR3, as DNA: TGTGCCAGCAGCCAAGATGGGACTAGCGGGAGCGGTGAGCAGTTCTTC.

This clone appeared a single time. This rearrangement joins TRBV5-4 to TRBJ1-1; 10 nucleotides align to TRBD1. The length of the CDR3 is 14 residues. Germline CDR1 is SGHNT and CDR2 is YYREEE (reference sequence). V dropped 4 bases and J dropped 3; count of bases not matched to a gene: 3. The CDR3 nucleotides read TGTGCCAGCAGCCCGACAGGGGGCGACACTGAAGCTTTCTTT. Translating it yields CASSPTGGDTEAFF.

The genes are TRBV28 and TRBJ2-7, with a possible D match to TRBD1 (6 bases). Trimming took off 4 bases at V and 3 bases at J, with 25 bases between the two ends. CDR1 and CDR2 (germline): MDHEN, SYDVKM. The CDR3 has 18 amino acids. Written as DNA, the CDR3 is TGTGCCAGCAGTTCAGGGGTTCAGGGGCGTCGCGAGGGCTACGAGCAGTACTTC. Protein sequence: CASSSGVQGRREGYEQYF.